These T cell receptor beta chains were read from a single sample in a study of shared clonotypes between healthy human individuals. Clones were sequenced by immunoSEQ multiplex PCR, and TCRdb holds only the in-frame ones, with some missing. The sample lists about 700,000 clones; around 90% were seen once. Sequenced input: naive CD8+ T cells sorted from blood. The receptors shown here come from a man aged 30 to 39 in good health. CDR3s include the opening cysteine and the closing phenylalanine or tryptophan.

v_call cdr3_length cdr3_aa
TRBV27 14 CASSLSGQNYEQYF
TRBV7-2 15 CASSYGVYTYNEQFF
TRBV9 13 CASSAGLAGELFF
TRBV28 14 CASTERKHMDEQYF
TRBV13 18 CASSPSGTGGPRAYEQYF
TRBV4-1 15 CASSQEWDSNQPQHF
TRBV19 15 CASSIGGTGNEKLFF
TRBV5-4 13 CASRSDAIHEQYF
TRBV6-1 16 CASSGPGGLSTDTQYF
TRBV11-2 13 CASSLIYGYEQFF
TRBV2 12 CASRGAVYEQYF
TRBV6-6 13 CASSLWFTDTQYF
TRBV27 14 CASSPLGQYIEQYF